The next 3 T cell receptor beta chains were all read from a single sample in a study of T-cell memory formation after mild COVID-19. TCRdb re-called the 5' RACE reads with MiXCR, one entry per CDR3 protein. The table shows tens of thousands of distinct CDR3 sequences, with approximately 6.8% occurring only once. The sequencing sample was made of PBMCs or a T cell subset sorted from them (not recorded which). The receptor set was obtained from a man younger than 35 who had mild COVID-19 (a few samples of this study predate the infection). Cell type and time point are not known.

The gene calls are TRBV7-7 and TRBJ2-1; TRBD2 matches 13 bases. This CDR3 is built from 18 residues. Germline lookup yields CDR1 SSHAT and CDR2 FNYEAQ (reference sequence). V lost 5 bases, J lost 6 bases, and 13 bases stayed unmatched. This CDR3 reads CASSPNPRTSGGTNEQFF. The CDR3 DNA is TGTGCCAGCAGCCCTAACCCCCGGACTAGCGGGGGTACCAATGAGCAGTTCTTC.

The CDR3 loop is CSVGSLYEQYV. The CDR3 nucleotides are TGCAGCGTTGGTTCGCTCTACGAGCAGTACGTC. The genes are TRBV29-1 and TRBJ2-7; D call uncertain. The CDR3 has 11 residues. CDR1 and CDR2 (germline): SQVTM, ANQGSEA. V was shortened by 4 bases and J by 3 bases, with 7 bases between the two germline ends.

This clonotype was seen at least ten times. V usage is TRBV4-3 and J usage is TRBJ2-2, with 11 bases that match TRBD2. The ends lost 3 bases at V and 6 bases at J; junction bases unmatched: 9. The CDR3 runs to 17 residues. Germline CDR1 reads LGHNA; CDR2 reads YSLEER. In nucleotides, the CDR3 is TGCGCCAGCAGCCAGGGGTCTAGCGGGGGGTTTTCCGGGGAGCTGTTTTTT. Translation gives CASSQGSSGGFSGELFF.